This TCR beta chain was found in a study of OX40 agonist ivuxolimab in advanced cancers. In the study overall: Ivuxolimab, which targeted the costimulatory receptor OX40 (CD134), was an agonistic, fully human IgG2 monoclonal antibody. Patients were allowed to have had prior anti-PD-1, anti-PD-L1 or anti-CTLA-4 therapy, and 40% of the dose-escalation patients had been treated with checkpoint inhibitors. The paper reports the monotherapy dose-escalation portion (N of about 47 patients) of the phase I ivuxolimab trial. Among the 50 to 55 dose-escalation patients, roughly 20 had hepatocellular carcinoma, 15 or so melanoma, 9 renal cell carcinoma and 9 head and neck cancer. A male proportion of under 85% and a mean age of 60 years, ranging from 23 to 79, were recorded for the dose-escalation cohort. Intravenous ivuxolimab was administered to patients every 2 weeks at six dose levels: 0.01, 0.1, 0.3, 1.5, 3 and 10 mg/kg. The point of sequencing TCRbeta in the periphery was to test whether ivuxolimab changed TCR sequence diversity and drove clonal T-cell expansion. Partial responses were achieved by three dose-escalation patients, of whom one had hepatocellular carcinoma and two had cutaneous melanoma. Results and caveats for the whole study, not just this receptor: Partial responders in the 0.1-3.0 mg/kg groups had among the lowest normalized peripheral clonal expansion, especially among CD8+ T cells. Low levels of normalized T-cell clonal expansion were also seen in some patients who did not respond. At doses of 0.1 to 3.0 mg/kg, clonal expansion of both CD4+ and CD8+ blood T cells was observed from baseline to week 6. After ivuxolimab, expanded clones were on average more numerous among CD8+ T cells than among CD4+ T cells. The antigen specificity of the clonally expanded peripheral T cells was not determined.

As concerns this clone: Its antigen is unknown. It has no much larger one-base neighbor in the sample; base qualities were not kept.

Genomic DNA was isolated from the sorted cells so that the TCRbeta CDR3 region could be sequenced. The immunoSEQ Assay was used to sequence the TCRbeta CDR3 regions. TCRdb retrieved this table from immuneACCESS and kept in-frame rearrangements only. Not all clones are present; in checked studies, unresolved V genes account for under half, and no reason is known for the remainder. The sample table contains about 40,000 clones; only one count was recorded for 82% of them. The ten largest clones take up about 23% of the sample. CDR1 SGHRS and CDR2 YFSETQ are derived from the germline V gene. The CDR3 starts with the cysteine, ends with the phenylalanine, and has 15 residues. CDR3 DNA only is kept here, 45 bases in frame from base 1. Relative to germline, V is 0 bases shorter and J is 0 bases shorter, with 9 bases between their ends. The trial excluded patients who had a history of autoimmune disease or were on systemic immunosuppression. Peripheral blood for TCR sequencing was collected from all dose cohorts at baseline, on cycle 4 day 1, and on cycle 7 day 1. Samples were obtained from an open-label, multicenter, first-in-human phase I dose-escalation trial of ivuxolimab. Adults with locally advanced or metastatic head and neck squamous cell, hepatocellular, melanoma or renal cell carcinoma were enrolled in the trial. Before TCR sequencing, CD4+ T cells and CD8+ T cells were sorted from peripheral blood as separate populations.

In this chain, TRBV5-1 is recombined with TRBJ1-1, with TRBD1 perhaps the D gene, on 5 matching bases. The receptor comes from an adult with an advanced solid tumor such as melanoma, head and neck, liver or kidney cancer. The sequencing here drew on CD4+ or CD8+ T cells sorted from blood, taken in a trial of the OX40 agonist ivuxolimab. The nucleotide sequence reads as follows: TGCGCCAGCAGCTTGGTTCAGGGTATGAACACTGAAGCTTTCTTT. It is translated as CASSLVQGMNTEAFF.